The sequence of this TCR beta chain was determined in a study of blood T cells in healthy people across ages. PCR was performed a second time for roughly 7 to 11 cycles using a sample-barcoded 5' primer and a J-beta primer mix. TCRdb independently ran MiXCR on the 5' RACE reads; one entry per CDR3 protein. This sample carries under 950,000 distinct CDR3 sequences, 22% of them seen once, and the ten largest clones take roughly 22%. CDR3 length: 13 residues. Germline loops: CDR1 ENHRY, CDR2 SYGVKD. V lost 1 base and J 5 bases, leaving 8 bases between the germline ends. This chain joins TRBV10-3 and TRBJ2-5, with D possibly TRBD2 on 6 matching bases. This receptor was obtained from a man between 65 and 80 years old in good health. Sequenced material: blood. CDR3 sequence (DNA): TGTGCCATCAGTGAGTTAGGAGGGGAGACCCAGTACTTC. Translated, it gives CAISELGGETQYF.